This TCR beta chain is from a study of blood T cell repertoires in COVID-19. Study-level information: Sites in the United States, Italy and Spain provided acute and convalescent COVID-19 samples. PBMCs, B-cell-depleted T cells, or T cells were the source of the cDNA or gDNA that made up the material.

Assay: immunoSEQ multiplex PCR; the TCRdb copy retains only in-frame clones and omits some. The table shows 96,000 or so clones, with roughly 90% occurring only once. Followed over time, Seattle patients had been enrolled while infection was active. This clone was found once. J lost 4 bases, V lost 8 bases, and 14 bases had no gene match. The CDR3 covers 15 residues. Germline assignment: CDR1 MNHEY and CDR2 SVGAGI. J is TRBJ2-7 and V is TRBV6-5; TRBD1 matches at 7 bases. Material for sequencing was peripheral blood. The receptor was isolated from a human donor with COVID-19, enrolled during active disease. The donor label of this sample is uncertain. The DNA for the CDR3 is TGTGCCAGCTCCCGCGAGGGGACAGCCCGTTACGAGCAGTACTTC. Its protein is CASSREGTARYEQYF.